The 15 T cell receptor beta chains given below trace back to one sample, sequenced in a study of blood T cell repertoires in COVID-19. Libraries were prepared by immunoSEQ multiplex PCR; TCRdb keeps only in-frame clonotypes and omits some of them. Counted here are fewer than 350,000 clones, less than 90% occurring once; the ten biggest clones make up 9.5% to 15%. The sequencing input was peripheral blood. The receptors were gathered from a woman aged 25 to 45 with COVID-19, enrolled during active disease.

The chain links TRBV19 to TRBJ2-7, with D possibly TRBD2 on 5 matching bases. Germline CDR1 LNHDA, CDR2 SQIVND (reference sequence). The CDR3 consists of 13 residues. Deletions cut 0 bases from V and 5 bases from J, with 8 bases between. In DNA, the CDR3 is TGTGCCAGTAGTATAGATGGGGAGAACGAGCAGTACTTC. Translated: CASSIDGENEQYF.

The CDR3 DNA reads as TGTGCCAGCAGTTCGTCCCTCCGCACAGATACGCAGTATTTT. This translates into CASSSSLRTDTQYF. This chain uses TRBV27 with TRBJ2-3; D gene ambiguous. The germline gives CDR1 MNHEY, CDR2 SMNVEV (reference sequence). CDR3 length: 14 amino acids. V shed 4 bases and J shed 1 base, with 9 bases lying between them.

The V and J genes are TRBV6-5 and TRBJ1-1; weak D call: TRBD1 (5 bases). This CDR3 is built from 14 residues. Germline CDR1 reads MNHEY; CDR2 reads SVGAGI. Trimming pared 0 bases from V and 7 bases from J, leaving 12 bases between. The DNA of the CDR3 is TGTGCCAGCAGTTACTCTTCAGGGCCCGGTGAAGCTTTCTTT. This gives the protein CASSYSSGPGEAFF.

J is TRBJ2-7 and V is TRBV4-2, with unresolved D. CDR1 is LGHNA and CDR2 is YNFKEQ in the germline V gene. CDR3 size: 12 residues. V lost 4 bases to trimming and J lost 0 bases, with 4 bases between them. The CDR3 protein is CASSLNSYEQYF. As DNA, the CDR3 is TGTGCCAGCAGCCTCAACTCCTACGAGCAGTACTTC.

The rearrangement uses TRBV19 and TRBJ1-5, with TRBD1 matching 9 bases. CDR3 size: 15 residues. With 6 bases clipped from V and 6 bases from J, the junction kept 9 bases outside the gene matches. Germline CDR1 reads LNHDA; CDR2 reads SQIVND (reference sequence). DNA of the CDR3: TGTGCCAGTAGACCCCGTGGGGACAGGGTTCAGCCCCAGCATTTT. Its translation: CASRPRGDRVQPQHF. The whole variable domain, remainder taken from reference TRBV19 and TRBJ1-5, is DGGITQSPKYLFRKEGQNVTLSCEQNLNHDAMYWYRQDPGQGLRLIYYSQIVNDFQKGDIAEGYSVSREKKESFPLTVTSAQKNPTAFYLCASRPRGDRVQPQHFGDGTRLSIL.

The gene calls are TRBV7-8 and TRBJ1-5; 8 nucleotides agree with TRBD1. The CDR3 totals 15 residues. V shed 5 bases, J shed 3 bases, and the junction held 6 bases outside the gene matches. Germline CDR1 reads SGHVS; CDR2 reads FQNEAQ. The chain's CDR3 is CASSLQGAYNQPQHF. CDR3 nucleotide sequence: TGTGCCAGCAGCCTCCAGGGGGCCTACAATCAGCCCCAGCATTTT.

The chain links TRBV9 to TRBJ1-2, with D unresolved. Trimming stripped 4 bases from V and 0 bases from J, with 10 bases between. The germline V gene has CDR1 SGDLS and CDR2 YYNGEE. This CDR3 has 14 residues. CDR3 in amino acids: CASSFSGTNYGYTF. The CDR3, as DNA: TGTGCCAGCAGCTTCAGCGGAACTAACTATGGCTACACCTTC.

The count of this clone is one. The chain joins TRBV19 to TRBJ2-2, with 8 bases aligning to TRBD1. CDR3 length equals 16 residues. The V gene's germline CDR1 is LNHDA and CDR2 SQIVND (reference sequence). J was trimmed by 3 bases and V by 0 bases; bases with no gene match: 3. The CDR3 DNA sequence: TGTGCCAGTAGTATAGATACACAGGGGGACACCGGGGAGCTGTTTTTT. It specifies CASSIDTQGDTGELFF.

This chain uses TRBV6-5 with TRBJ2-2; TRBD2 aligns across 9 bases. This CDR3 is 16 amino acids long. Germline V lookup: CDR1 MNHEY, CDR2 SVGAGI. Losses at the gene ends were 3 bases for V and 3 bases for J; bases not matched to a gene: 5. CDR3 protein: CASSYSSGEYTGELFF. The CDR3 nucleotides read TGTGCCAGCAGTTATTCTAGCGGGGAGTACACCGGGGAGCTGTTTTTT.

V gene TRBV5-4 combines with J gene TRBJ2-2; D is perhaps TRBD2 (5 bases). With 4 bases removed from V and 4 bases from J, the gap between germline ends came to 17 bases. Germline assignment: CDR1 SGHNT and CDR2 YYREEE (reference sequence). The CDR3 sequence is 16 residues long. DNA of the CDR3: TGTGCCAGCAGCCCGGACGCTAGGGCGGGCACCGGGGAGCTGTTTTTT. Translated: CASSPDARAGTGELFF. Full variable domain (outside the CDR3, taken from reference TRBV5-4 and TRBJ2-2): ETGVTQSPTHLIKTRGQQVTLRCSSQSGHNTVSWYQQALGQGPQFIFQYYREEENGRGNFPPRFSGLQFPNYSSELNVNALELDDSALYLCASSPDARAGTGELFFGEGSRLTVL.

The genes are TRBV6-5 and TRBJ2-1; D not certain. Germline loops: CDR1 MNHEY, CDR2 SVGAGI. V was shortened by 6 bases and J by 7 bases, with 13 bases between the two germline ends. The length of the CDR3 is 13 residues. CDR3 residues: CASSLQPPNEQFF. The CDR3 DNA is TGTGCCAGCAGCCTACAGCCCCCAAATGAGCAGTTCTTC.

The chain recombines TRBV5-4 with TRBJ2-1; 9 bases align to TRBD2. V shed 0 bases and J 7 bases; nucleotides not matched to a gene: 8. CDR3 length: 16 residues. Germline V lookup: CDR1 SGHNT, CDR2 YYREEE (reference sequence). The CDR3 loop reads CASSLGGAGGLNEQFF. The CDR3, as DNA: TGTGCCAGCAGCTTGGGGGGAGCGGGGGGCCTGAATGAGCAGTTCTTC.

The chain employs TRBV5-8 and TRBJ2-7, with 12 bases that match TRBD1. The CDR3 sequence is 19 residues long. Germline V CDR1 and CDR2: SGHTS, YDEGEE. V lost 6 bases, J lost 1 base, and 17 bases stayed unmatched. CDR3 amino acids: CASTSSRDRGPFSSYEQYF. DNA of the CDR3: TGTGCCAGCACCTCGTCCCGGGACAGGGGGCCCTTCTCATCCTACGAGCAGTACTTC.

The V gene is TRBV30, the J gene TRBJ2-5; the match to TRBD1 covers 7 bases. V dropped 3 bases and J dropped 7; count of bases not matched to a gene: 14. The V gene's germline CDR1 is GTSNPN and CDR2 SVGIG (reference sequence). The CDR3 length is 15 residues. The CDR3 loop reads CAWSPPWGPGGTQYF. The CDR3 DNA reads TGTGCCTGGAGCCCTCCGTGGGGGCCAGGGGGGACCCAGTACTTC.

The V gene is TRBV10-3, the J gene TRBJ1-6; D gene unclear. There are 16 residues in the CDR3. The V end lost 2 bases, the J end lost 8 bases, and 16 bases lay between the germline ends. The germline V gene encodes CDR1 ENHRY and CDR2 SYGVKD. The CDR3 sequence is CAISEPNFGEDSPLHF. CDR3 DNA sequence: TGTGCCATCAGTGAGCCCAACTTTGGCGAGGATTCACCCCTCCACTTT.